A selection of T cell receptor beta chains follows, all from one sample in a study of identical twins. One entry per CDR3 protein results from TCRdb running MiXCR on the 5' RACE reads. The sample records 200,000 or so distinct CDR3 sequences, about 16% being singletons. These same data were also listed under a study on T cells expressing NK-cell markers.

Sequencing was carried out using CD8+ T cells sorted from blood. The receptors come from a woman younger than 30 in good health. The CDR3 runs from the conserved cysteine through the conserved F or W. The D gene is left open where the match is weak. Size is stated for part of the rows, as once, few or many counts, or as a class when the clone is expanded.

J	D	V	size	DNA	CDR3
TRBJ1-1	.	TRBV27	few	TGTGCCAGCGGACCACAGGGTGACACTGAAGCTTTCTTT	CASGPQGDTEAFF
TRBJ2-1	.	TRBV12-3/TRBV12-4	few	TGTGCCAGCAGCTCGATTAACCGGATTCCGTTCTTC	CASSSINRIPFF
TRBJ2-2	.	TRBV15	.	TGTGCCACCAGCAGAGATCAGGGGAACACCGGGGAGCTGTTTTTT	CATSRDQGNTGELFF
TRBJ2-7	.	TRBV12-3/TRBV12-4	.	TGTGCCAGCAGTTCCGGGACCCTAAGCGGCGAGCAGTACTTC	CASSSGTLSGEQYF
TRBJ2-7	.	TRBV10-3	.	TGTGCCATCAGTGAGGAGGCACGTCTTAATTACGAGCAGTACTTC	CAISEEARLNYEQYF
TRBJ2-7	.	TRBV5-5	.	TGTGCCAGCAGGCCCCCGGGACACAGCTACGAGCAGTACTTC	CASRPPGHSYEQYF
TRBJ1-5	.	TRBV12-3/TRBV12-4	few	TGTGCCAGCAGTTTAGGAGGACTGAATAGCAATCAGCCCCAGCATTTT	CASSLGGLNSNQPQHF
TRBJ2-3	TRBD2	TRBV4-1	.	TGCGCCAGCAGCCAAGGGGCACCCCTAGCGGGGGTGACAGATACGCAGTATTTT	CASSQGAPLAGVTDTQYF
TRBJ2-3	TRBD2	TRBV7-2	.	TGTGCCAGCAGTAGCGGGGCCAACCCGGATACGCAGTATTTT	CASSSGANPDTQYF
TRBJ2-3	.	TRBV29-1	few	TGCAGCGCCGCAGGGGGGGAAACAGATACGCAGTATTTT	CSAAGGETDTQYF
TRBJ2-2	TRBD1	TRBV15	few	TGTGCCACCAGCAGATCGGTGGGGACAGTGGGCACCGGGGAGCTGTTTTTT	CATSRSVGTVGTGELFF
TRBJ2-7	TRBD2	TRBV10-2	.	TGCGCCAGCAGCGGACTAGCGGGGGTCTACGAGCAGTACTTC	CASSGLAGVYEQYF
TRBJ1-2	.	TRBV5-6	.	TGTGCCAGCAGCTTTGGACACGACCCCTATGGCTACACCTTC	CASSFGHDPYGYTF
TRBJ1-6	TRBD1	TRBV7-9	.	TGTGCCAGCAACGCCGGACAGGGCACAAATTCACCCCTCCACTTT	CASNAGQGTNSPLHF
TRBJ2-1	TRBD2	TRBV11-2	.	TGTGCCAGCAGATCCCCCTCGGGAGGTGAGCAGTTCTTC	CASRSPSGGEQFF
TRBJ1-1	.	TRBV4-3	.	TGCGCCAGCAGCCAAGGGGTTTGGGAAACTGAAGCTTTCTTT	CASSQGVWETEAFF
TRBJ2-1	.	TRBV10-3	few	TGTGCCATCAAAACAGGTTTCGAGCAGTTCTTC	CAIKTGFEQFF
TRBJ2-7	TRBD1	TRBV4-1	.	TGCGCCAGCAGCCCCAGGACAGGGGGCCCCTACGAGCAGTACTTC	CASSPRTGGPYEQYF
TRBJ1-4	.	TRBV29-1	few	TGCAGCCTGCGCACCGTCGATGAAAAACTGTTTTTT	CSLRTVDEKLFF
TRBJ2-7	TRBD1	TRBV5-1	few	TGCGCCAGCAGCTTGTATTTCGGACAGGGCTACGAGCAGTACTTC	CASSLYFGQGYEQYF
TRBJ2-7	.	TRBV7-8	few	TGTGCCAGCAGCTTACTAGGGGACTCCTACGAGCAGTACTTC	CASSLLGDSYEQYF
TRBJ2-5	.	TRBV2	.	TGTGCCAGCAGTGAGGGGTATGAGAAAGAGACCCAGTACTTC	CASSEGYEKETQYF
TRBJ2-1	TRBD2	TRBV6-2/TRBV6-3	.	TGTGCCAGCAGTCGACCCCTCCGGGAGGGCCGGGATGAGCAGTTCTTC	CASSRPLREGRDEQFF
TRBJ2-3	TRBD2	TRBV9	few	TGTGCCAGCAGCGTAGAGGGTAGCGGGGGCACAGATACGCAGTATTTT	CASSVEGSGGTDTQYF
TRBJ2-7	.	TRBV7-8	once	TGTGCCAGCAGCTTGTTAGGGACCGAGCAGTACTTC	CASSLLGTEQYF
TRBJ2-5	.	TRBV14	.	TGTGCCAGCAGCCAAGACCCAGAGACCCAGTACTTC	CASSQDPETQYF
TRBJ2-2	TRBD2	TRBV9	.	TGTGCCAGCAGGCGCGGGGGGTTGAACACCGGGGAGCTGTTTTTT	CASRRGGLNTGELFF
TRBJ2-3	.	TRBV4-1	.	TGCGCCAGCAGCCAAGATCCAAGGGCGAGTTTAACAGATACGCAGTATTTT	CASSQDPRASLTDTQYF
TRBJ2-7	.	TRBV6-5	.	TGTGCCAGCAGTTACTCGTCGGGCCCAGCCTACGAGCAGTACTTC	CASSYSSGPAYEQYF
TRBJ2-7	TRBD2	TRBV5-6	.	TGTGCCAGCAGCTGGGAGGGCCGGGGGAGGTTCTACGAGCAGTACTTC	CASSWEGRGRFYEQYF
TRBJ2-1	TRBD2	TRBV20-1	few	TGCAGTGCTAATAGCGGGATCTACAATGAGCAGTTCTTC	CSANSGIYNEQFF
TRBJ2-5	TRBD2	TRBV7-9	few	TGTGCCAGCAGCTTAGGCGGGAGAAAGGAGACCCAGTACTTC	CASSLGGRKETQYF
TRBJ1-4	.	TRBV7-8	.	TGTGCCAGCAGGGATCGATTTACTTGGTTTTTT	CASRDRFTWFF
TRBJ1-1	.	TRBV29-1	.	TGCAGCGTTGAAGATCCCACTGAAGCTTTCTTT	CSVEDPTEAFF
TRBJ2-2	.	TRBV6-5	.	TGTGCCAGCAGTCCGCGCCGTACAGGGATTAGTGGGGAGCTGTTTTTT	CASSPRRTGISGELFF
TRBJ2-2	.	TRBV5-6	.	TGTGCCAGCAGCTTCGCAAACACCGGGGAGCTGTTTTTT	CASSFANTGELFF
TRBJ2-5	.	TRBV27	.	TGTGCCAGCAGTTTATCCCAGGTGGGGGAGACCCAGTACTTC	CASSLSQVGETQYF
TRBJ1-1	.	TRBV27	few	TGTGCCAGCAGTTCCCCAGGGGAGGGTGCCACTGAAGCTTTCTTT	CASSSPGEGATEAFF
TRBJ2-2	.	TRBV15	few	TGTGCCACCAGCACGGTAGCCGGGGAGCTGTTTTTT	CATSTVAGELFF
TRBJ2-1	.	TRBV4-3	.	TGCGCCAGCAGCCAAGCGGGGGTAAATGAGCAGTTCTTC	CASSQAGVNEQFF
TRBJ1-4	.	TRBV10-3	few	TGTGCCATCAGTGATCCGGGACAACCTAATGAAAAACTGTTTTTT	CAISDPGQPNEKLFF
TRBJ2-1	TRBD2	TRBV7-9	.	TGTGCCAGCAGCCCTTCTAGCGGGCACTACAATGAGCAGTTCTTC	CASSPSSGHYNEQFF
TRBJ2-5	TRBD2	TRBV20-1	few	TGCAGTGCTTACGGCGGGGGGGTGGGACAAGAGACCCAGTACTTC	CSAYGGGVGQETQYF
TRBJ2-7	.	TRBV3-1	few	TGTGCCAGCAGCCAAGAATCTGGAGACGAGCAGTACTTC	CASSQESGDEQYF
TRBJ2-1	TRBD2	TRBV12-3/TRBV12-4	many	TGTGCCAGCAGCCAAGACCAGACTAGCGATGAGCAGTTCTTC	CASSQDQTSDEQFF
TRBJ2-7	.	TRBV7-2	.	TGTGCCAGCAGCTTAGCTCTGGCGGGATCCGAGCAGTACTTC	CASSLALAGSEQYF
TRBJ1-4	.	TRBV7-6	few	TGTGCCAGCAGCTTAGCGGGGACGGGCAGGGAAAAACTGTTTTTT	CASSLAGTGREKLFF
TRBJ1-1	.	TRBV12-3/TRBV12-4	.	TGTGCCAGCAGTTTCCTACTTGAAGCTTTCTTT	CASSFLLEAFF
TRBJ2-7	.	TRBV18	.	TGTGCCAGCTCACCAACCCAGAACCGCGGCGAGCAGTACTTC	CASSPTQNRGEQYF
TRBJ2-7	TRBD2	TRBV20-1	.	TGCAGTGCTAGGGCGGGAGGCCGCTACGAGCAGTACTTC	CSARAGGRYEQYF
TRBJ2-7	.	TRBV2	few	TGTGCCAGCACCGACGGTTATAGCTCCTACGAGCAGTACTTC	CASTDGYSSYEQYF
TRBJ2-1	TRBD1	TRBV27	.	TGTGCCAGCAGTTCAGGGACAGTCGTCAATGAGCAGTTCTTC	CASSSGTVVNEQFF
TRBJ2-3	.	TRBV7-9	.	TGTGCCAGCAGACTAAACACAATTGGGACAGATACGCAGTATTTT	CASRLNTIGTDTQYF
TRBJ2-7	.	TRBV14	few	TGTGCCAGCAGCCATCATGCCGAGCAGTACTTC	CASSHHAEQYF
TRBJ2-7	TRBD1	TRBV14	few	TGTGCCAGCAGCGAGACCGGGACAGCGACCTACGAGCAGTACTTC	CASSETGTATYEQYF
TRBJ2-5	TRBD2	TRBV30	.	TGTGCCTGGTCGAGTACTAGCGGGAGATTTGAGACCCAGTACTTC	CAWSSTSGRFETQYF
TRBJ2-3	.	TRBV6-2/TRBV6-3	few	TGTGCCAGCAGTTACGGGGAGATATTACCAGATACGCAGTATTTT	CASSYGEILPDTQYF
TRBJ2-5	TRBD2	TRBV2	.	TGTGCCAGCAGTGTTGCCTGGACTAGCGGGGGGACCGAGACCCAGTACTTC	CASSVAWTSGGTETQYF
TRBJ1-1	.	TRBV7-9	few	TGTGCCAGCAGCCTCGACACGGCCCAAGCTTTCTTT	CASSLDTAQAFF
TRBJ2-1	TRBD2	TRBV7-9	many	TGTGCCAGCAGCCCTAGCGGGAGTGACAATGAGCAGTTCTTC	CASSPSGSDNEQFF